This T cell receptor (beta chain) derives from a study of shared clonotypes between healthy human individuals. CDR1 is SGHNT and CDR2 is YYREEE in the germline V gene (reference sequence). The CDR3 contains 15 residues. Trimming left V 0 bases short and J 0 bases short, with 7 bases between. The method was immunoSEQ multiplex PCR; TCRdb's version includes in-frame clones alone and lacks a portion of them. Of under 2.5 million clones in the sample, 85% to 95% were seen once. The chain employs TRBV5-4 and TRBJ1-3, with D unclear. Sequencing input: naive CD4+ T cells from PBMCs. The subset here: CD45RA+ positively selected. This receptor was obtained from a man younger than 30 in good health. Some clones in this sample may be carry-over from other donors' samples. The CDR3 nucleotides are TGTGCCAGCAGCTTGGGAATTACCTCTGGAAACACCATATATTTT. Its translation: CASSLGITSGNTIYF.